This T cell receptor beta chain is from a study of tissue T cells after allogeneic stem cell transplantation. General study findings and limits: Blood and spleen captured only part of the tissue TCR repertoire.

Assay: immunoSEQ multiplex PCR; the TCRdb copy retains only in-frame clones and omits some. The repertoire includes roughly 2,000 clones, roughly two thirds of them detected once, and about 18% sits in the top ten. In regard to this clone: Its antigen is unknown.

The CDR3 is 16 amino acids. V lost 3 bases, J lost 3 bases, and 9 bases stayed unmatched. Germline V lookup: CDR1 KGHSH, CDR2 LQKENI. This research-autopsy study prospectively enrolled adult allogeneic hematopoietic cell transplant recipients with steroid-refractory graft-versus-host disease. This receptor was taken from a male patient over 55 with steroid-refractory graft-versus-host disease after an allogeneic stem cell transplant. Among the T cells, some may be from the graft donor. V gene TRBV18 combines with J gene TRBJ1-1; 8 nucleotides align to TRBD1. The sequences come from transverse colon tissue, collected at autopsy. CDR3 DNA: TGTGCCAGCTCACCCCGGACAGGGATGAAGGACACTGAAGCTTTCTTT. Its protein product is CASSPRTGMKDTEAFF.